This is a list of T cell receptor beta chains from one sample in a study of siplizumab effects on memory and regulatory T cells. Libraries were prepared by immunoSEQ multiplex PCR; TCRdb keeps only in-frame clonotypes and omits some of them. The sample lists roughly 100,000 clones, approximately 90% seen once, with roughly 1% in the top ten. Sequencing was performed on CD4+ T cells sorted from blood. Receptor source: a human donor in good health. Both conserved end residues are part of each CDR3. Each record gives: CDR3 DNA, CDR3 protein, clone size, D gene, V gene, J gene. The D gene is left open where the match is weak. Clone size, where shown, is once, few, many, or a class for clones that have expanded.

cdr3_nt: TGTGCCAGCAGTTTTAATCCTGGAAACACCATATATTTT
cdr3_aa: CASSFNPGNTIYF
clone_size: -
d_call: -
v_call: TRBV28
j_call: TRBJ1-3

cdr3_nt: TGTGCCAGCAGCTTCAACCTAGCGGGAGGGTCGGATGAGCAGTTCTTC
cdr3_aa: CASSFNLAGGSDEQFF
clone_size: -
d_call: TRBD2
v_call: TRBV5-6
j_call: TRBJ2-1

cdr3_nt: TGTGCCAGTAGTATACCCAGGGGAGTGAACACTGAAGCTTTCTTT
cdr3_aa: CASSIPRGVNTEAFF
clone_size: -
d_call: -
v_call: TRBV19
j_call: TRBJ1-1

cdr3_nt: TGTGCCACCAGCAGAGAGAGAGGGGCCTACGAGCAGTACTTC
cdr3_aa: CATSRERGAYEQYF
clone_size: -
d_call: -
v_call: TRBV15
j_call: TRBJ2-7

cdr3_nt: TGTGCCAGCTCACCAACCATGAGCATAGGTGGAGGGACCCAGTACTTC
cdr3_aa: CASSPTMSIGGGTQYF
clone_size: once
d_call: -
v_call: TRBV18
j_call: TRBJ2-5

cdr3_nt: TGTGCCAGCAGTGAAAACAACTATGGCTACACCTTC
cdr3_aa: CASSENNYGYTF
clone_size: -
d_call: -
v_call: TRBV6-5
j_call: TRBJ1-2

cdr3_nt: TGCAGCGTGGGGGACAGGGGGTTAATCTATGGCTACACCTTC
cdr3_aa: CSVGDRGLIYGYTF
clone_size: -
d_call: TRBD1
v_call: TRBV29-1
j_call: TRBJ1-2

cdr3_nt: TGTGCCAGCAAGTTTACGTCCAGGTCATGGCGTAACACCGGGGAGCTGTTTTTT
cdr3_aa: CASKFTSRSWRNTGELFF
clone_size: -
d_call: -
v_call: TRBV5-8
j_call: TRBJ2-2

cdr3_nt: TGTGCCAGCGTCTGGACAGGGACAAACACCGGGGAGCTGTTTTTT
cdr3_aa: CASVWTGTNTGELFF
clone_size: -
d_call: TRBD1
v_call: TRBV7-9
j_call: TRBJ2-2

cdr3_nt: TGCGCCAGCAGCCCGGTCGCTACCCGAAGCACAGATACGCAGTATTTT
cdr3_aa: CASSPVATRSTDTQYF
clone_size: -
d_call: -
v_call: TRBV5-1
j_call: TRBJ2-3

cdr3_nt: TGCGCCAGCCGACGGTACCGGGGGACTACTAGCACAGATACGCAGTATTTT
cdr3_aa: CASRRYRGTTSTDTQYF
clone_size: -
d_call: TRBD2
v_call: TRBV10-2
j_call: TRBJ2-3

cdr3_nt: TGTGCCAGCCGCTTGGGACAGACTAAGAGTCATGAGCAGTTCTTC
cdr3_aa: CASRLGQTKSHEQFF
clone_size: few
d_call: TRBD1
v_call: TRBV6-5
j_call: TRBJ2-1

cdr3_nt: TGTGCCAGCGGCAGCTTCAGGGACCGCACAGATACGCAGTATTTT
cdr3_aa: CASGSFRDRTDTQYF
clone_size: -
d_call: -
v_call: TRBV28
j_call: TRBJ2-3

cdr3_nt: TGTGCCAGCAGCTCCCGGGGGACTAGCGGGAGGGCCTACAATGAGCAGTTCTTC
cdr3_aa: CASSSRGTSGRAYNEQFF
clone_size: -
d_call: TRBD2
v_call: TRBV11-2
j_call: TRBJ2-1

cdr3_nt: TGTGCCAGCAGTTCCGGGACAGGGGTACCAGATACGCAGTATTTT
cdr3_aa: CASSSGTGVPDTQYF
clone_size: -
d_call: TRBD1
v_call: TRBV7-3
j_call: TRBJ2-3

cdr3_nt: TGTGCCATCAGTGAGTCAGAAGACAGGGGGCGGTTGAGAGAGACCCAGTACTTC
cdr3_aa: CAISESEDRGRLRETQYF
clone_size: -
d_call: TRBD1
v_call: TRBV10-3
j_call: TRBJ2-5

cdr3_nt: TGTGCCAGCAGCCTCGCCGCAACCGGATATGAGCAGTTCTTC
cdr3_aa: CASSLAATGYEQFF
clone_size: -
d_call: -
v_call: TRBV7-3
j_call: TRBJ2-1

cdr3_nt: TGTGCCAGCAGCCAGGCCTATGGCTACACCTTC
cdr3_aa: CASSQAYGYTF
clone_size: few
d_call: -
v_call: TRBV5-5
j_call: TRBJ1-2

cdr3_nt: TGTGCCAGCAGTGTCTTCCATCAATCCGATGAGCAGTTCTTC
cdr3_aa: CASSVFHQSDEQFF
clone_size: -
d_call: -
v_call: TRBV6-4
j_call: TRBJ2-1

cdr3_nt: TGTGCCAGCAGCTTAGAATCAGGGAGCTCCTACGAGCAGTACTTC
cdr3_aa: CASSLESGSSYEQYF
clone_size: few
d_call: -
v_call: TRBV11-2
j_call: TRBJ2-7

cdr3_nt: TGCGCCAGCAGCCCCAGGGGTGGTGATCAGCCCCAGCATTTT
cdr3_aa: CASSPRGGDQPQHF
clone_size: -
d_call: -
v_call: TRBV5-1
j_call: TRBJ1-5

cdr3_nt: TGTGCCAGCAGCAGGGGAACCAATCAGCCCCAGCATTTT
cdr3_aa: CASSRGTNQPQHF
clone_size: -
d_call: -
v_call: TRBV7-3
j_call: TRBJ1-5

cdr3_nt: TGTGCCAGTAAGTCGGCGGGAGCGGGATACAATGAGCAGTTCTTC
cdr3_aa: CASKSAGAGYNEQFF
clone_size: -
d_call: TRBD2
v_call: TRBV19
j_call: TRBJ2-1

cdr3_nt: TGCGCCAGCAGCTTGATTAGCAGAGGGACAGATACGCAGTATTTT
cdr3_aa: CASSLISRGTDTQYF
clone_size: -
d_call: -
v_call: TRBV5-1
j_call: TRBJ2-3

cdr3_nt: TGTGCCAGCAGTTTTTATGGTAGTGGGACACCCCTCCACTTT
cdr3_aa: CASSFYGSGTPLHF
clone_size: -
d_call: -
v_call: TRBV27
j_call: TRBJ1-6

cdr3_nt: TGTGCCAGCAGTGAAGTCCGGTCGGGGGAGCAGTTCTTC
cdr3_aa: CASSEVRSGEQFF
clone_size: -
d_call: -
v_call: TRBV6-1
j_call: TRBJ2-1